This is a list of T cell receptor beta chains from one sample in a study of CD8 T cells in Susac syndrome. Each CDR3 protein is one row after TCRdb ran MiXCR on the immunoSEQ multiplex PCR reads. The sample shows 95,000 to 150,000 distinct CDR3 sequences, 90% to 95% of them seen only once. The sample consisted of CD4+ T cells from PBMCs. The source of these receptors is a human donor in good health. CDR3s include the opening cysteine and the closing phenylalanine or tryptophan. D genes are given only for firm matches. Clone size, where shown, is once, few, many, or a class for clones that have expanded.

- | TRBJ2-7 | TRBV7-2 | - | TGTGCCAGCAGCTTTAGCGGAAACTCCTACGAGCAGTACTTC | CASSFSGNSYEQYF
- | TRBJ2-3 | TRBV3-1 | - | TGTGCCAGCAGCCACCAGGGAGGCGGCGATACGCAGTATTTT | CASSHQGGGDTQYF
- | TRBJ1-1 | TRBV5-1 | - | TGCGCCAGCAGCTTGCACAAGGACACTGAAGCTTTCTTT | CASSLHKDTEAFF
- | TRBJ2-7 | TRBV10-1 | TRBD2 | TGCGCCAGCAGTGACCCAGCGGGAGAGCAGTACTTC | CASSDPAGEQYF
- | TRBJ1-5 | TRBV2 | - | TGTGCCAGCAGTGAAGCGCTTCGGGCAGGGAGACAGCCCCAGCATTTT | CASSEALRAGRQPQHF
- | TRBJ2-1 | TRBV6-2/TRBV6-3 | - | TGTGCCAGCATAAACGGTAACAATGAGCAGTTCTTC | CASINGNNEQFF
- | TRBJ1-1 | TRBV6-2/TRBV6-3 | TRBD1 | TGTGCCAGCAGGCCCGGGGACAGGGCTACTGAAGCTTTCTTT | CASRPGDRATEAFF
- | TRBJ2-7 | TRBV6-2/TRBV6-3 | - | TGTGCCAGCAGCCCCGGGACCTTCTACGAGCAGTACTTC | CASSPGTFYEQYF
few | TRBJ1-2 | TRBV4-1 | - | TGCGCCAGCAGCCTCTTAGGGCCCTTCACAGGGTCCTATGGCTACACCTTC | CASSLLGPFTGSYGYTF
- | TRBJ2-3 | TRBV7-2 | TRBD2 | TGTGCCAGCAGCTCCCGGCGGGAGGGTAGGCGAGATACGCAGTATTTT | CASSSRREGRRDTQYF